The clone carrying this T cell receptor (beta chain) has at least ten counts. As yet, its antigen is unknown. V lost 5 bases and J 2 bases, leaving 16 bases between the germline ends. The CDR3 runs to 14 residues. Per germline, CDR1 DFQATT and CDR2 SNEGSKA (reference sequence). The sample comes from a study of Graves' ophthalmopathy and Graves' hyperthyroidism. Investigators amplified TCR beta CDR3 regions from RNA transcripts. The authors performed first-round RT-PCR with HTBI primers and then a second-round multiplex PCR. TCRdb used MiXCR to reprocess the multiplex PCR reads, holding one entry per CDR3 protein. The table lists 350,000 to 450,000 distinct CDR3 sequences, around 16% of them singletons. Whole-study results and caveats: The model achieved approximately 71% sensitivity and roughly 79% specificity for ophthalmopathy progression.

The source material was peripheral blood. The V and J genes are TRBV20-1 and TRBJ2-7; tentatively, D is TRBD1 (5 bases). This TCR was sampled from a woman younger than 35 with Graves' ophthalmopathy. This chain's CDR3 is CSALSPGFTYEQYF. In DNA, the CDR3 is TGCAGTGCTTTATCTCCAGGGTTCACCTACGAGCAGTACTTC.